Sequencing of this T cell receptor (beta chain) was carried out in a study of blood T cell repertoires in COVID-19. The repertoire was sequenced with immunoSEQ multiplex PCR; TCRdb's copy has only in-frame clones and lacks some. The sample consists of under 500,000 clones, 80% to 90% of them appearing once. The CDR3 loop spans 11 amino acids. The V end was cut by 7 bases, the J end by 6 bases, with 8 bases between. Germline values: CDR1 SGHNT, CDR2 YYREEE (reference sequence). The V and J genes are TRBV5-4 and TRBJ2-1, with a possible D match to TRBD2 (5 bases). This TCR came from a young woman with acute or convalescent COVID-19. The sample consisted of peripheral blood. The CDR3 is CASASPNEQFF. In DNA, the CDR3 is TGTGCCAGCGCTAGCCCCAATGAGCAGTTCTTC. Based on the CDR3 plus reference TRBV5-4 and TRBJ2-1, the full variable domain is ETGVTQSPTHLIKTRGQQVTLRCSSQSGHNTVSWYQQALGQGPQFIFQYYREEENGRGNFPPRFSGLQFPNYSSELNVNALELDDSALYLCASASPNEQFFGPGTRLTVL.